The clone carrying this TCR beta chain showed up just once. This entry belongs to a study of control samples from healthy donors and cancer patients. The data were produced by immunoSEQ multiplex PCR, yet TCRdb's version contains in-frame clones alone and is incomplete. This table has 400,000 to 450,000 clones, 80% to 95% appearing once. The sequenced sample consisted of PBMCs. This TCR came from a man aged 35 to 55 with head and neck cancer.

The CDR3 DNA reads as TGCAGCGTTCAGGGGGCCACAGATACGCAGTATTTT. Translation: CSVQGATDTQYF. The chain links TRBV29-1 to TRBJ2-3; 8 nucleotides agree with TRBD1. Looked up from germline, CDR1 is SQVTM and CDR2 is ANQGSEA. The CDR3 is made up of 12 amino acids. J lost 2 bases, V lost 5 bases, and 0 bases had no gene match.